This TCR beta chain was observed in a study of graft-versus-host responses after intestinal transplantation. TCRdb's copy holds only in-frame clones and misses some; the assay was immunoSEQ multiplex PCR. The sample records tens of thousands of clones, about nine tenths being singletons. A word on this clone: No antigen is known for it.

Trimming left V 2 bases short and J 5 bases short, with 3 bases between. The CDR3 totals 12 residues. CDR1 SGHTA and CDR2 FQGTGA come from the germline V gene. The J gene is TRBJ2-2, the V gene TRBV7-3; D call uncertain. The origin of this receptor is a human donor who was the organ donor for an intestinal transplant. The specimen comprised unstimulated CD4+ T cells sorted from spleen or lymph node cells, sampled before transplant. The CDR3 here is CASSLGTGELFF. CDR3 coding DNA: TGTGCCAGCAGCTTAGGGACCGGGGAGCTGTTTTTT.